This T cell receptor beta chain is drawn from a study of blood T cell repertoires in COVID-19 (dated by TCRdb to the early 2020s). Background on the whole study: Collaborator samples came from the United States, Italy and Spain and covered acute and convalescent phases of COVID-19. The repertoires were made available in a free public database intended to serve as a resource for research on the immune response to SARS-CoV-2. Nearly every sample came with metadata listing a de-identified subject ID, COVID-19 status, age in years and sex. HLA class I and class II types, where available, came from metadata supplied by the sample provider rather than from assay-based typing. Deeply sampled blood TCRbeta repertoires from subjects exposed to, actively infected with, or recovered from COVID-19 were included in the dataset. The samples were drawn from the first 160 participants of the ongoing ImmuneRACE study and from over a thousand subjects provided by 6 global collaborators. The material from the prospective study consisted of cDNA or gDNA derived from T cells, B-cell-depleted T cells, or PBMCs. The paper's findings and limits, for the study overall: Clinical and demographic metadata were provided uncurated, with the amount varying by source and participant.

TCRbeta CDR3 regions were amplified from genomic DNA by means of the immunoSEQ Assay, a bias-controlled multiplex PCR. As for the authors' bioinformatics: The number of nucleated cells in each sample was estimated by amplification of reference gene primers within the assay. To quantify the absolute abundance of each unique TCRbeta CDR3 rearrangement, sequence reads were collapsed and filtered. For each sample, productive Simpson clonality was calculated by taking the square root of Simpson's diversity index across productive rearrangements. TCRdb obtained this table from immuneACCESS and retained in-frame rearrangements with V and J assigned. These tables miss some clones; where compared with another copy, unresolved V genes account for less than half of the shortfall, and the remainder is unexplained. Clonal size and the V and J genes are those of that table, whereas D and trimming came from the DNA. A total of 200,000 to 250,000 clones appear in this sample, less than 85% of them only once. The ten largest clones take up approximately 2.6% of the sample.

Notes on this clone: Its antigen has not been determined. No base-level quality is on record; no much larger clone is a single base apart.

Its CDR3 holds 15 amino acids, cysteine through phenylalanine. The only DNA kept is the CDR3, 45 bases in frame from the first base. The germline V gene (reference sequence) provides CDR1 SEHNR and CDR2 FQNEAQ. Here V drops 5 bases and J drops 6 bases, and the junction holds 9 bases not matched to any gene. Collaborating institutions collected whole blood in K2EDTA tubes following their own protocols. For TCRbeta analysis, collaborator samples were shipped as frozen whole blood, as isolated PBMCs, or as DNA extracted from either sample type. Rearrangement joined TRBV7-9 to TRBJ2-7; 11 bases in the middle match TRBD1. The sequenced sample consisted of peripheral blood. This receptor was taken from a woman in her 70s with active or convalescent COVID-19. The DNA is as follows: TGTGCCAGCAGCCCCTTAGGACAGGGGGCCGGCGAGCAGTACTTC. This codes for CASSPLGQGAGEQYF.